This T cell receptor (beta chain) was sequenced during a study of blood T cell repertoires in COVID-19. Overall study: Donors in the United States, Italy and Spain gave samples during acute or convalescent COVID-19.

This CDR3 contains 15 residues. Germline lookup yields CDR1 SGHAT and CDR2 FQNNGV. V was trimmed by 2 bases and J by 3 bases, leaving 12 bases between them. Under the authors' procedure: Estimation of nucleated cell counts was performed using reference gene primer amplification. Some clones are missing from TCRdb's copy, which holds only in-frame ones; the method was immunoSEQ multiplex PCR. D and trimming were read from the DNA, whereas the V and J calls and clone size are those reported in that table. The sample carries roughly 230,000 clones, 89% recorded once. The source is a woman aged 40-49 years who had recovered from COVID-19. The chain couples TRBV11-2 to TRBJ2-3; tentatively, D is TRBD2 (5 bases). Sequencing was carried out using peripheral blood. The CDR3 loop reads CASSLSSLGTDTQYF. The CDR3 DNA reads TGTGCCAGCAGCTTATCTAGCTTGGGGACAGATACGCAGTATTTT.